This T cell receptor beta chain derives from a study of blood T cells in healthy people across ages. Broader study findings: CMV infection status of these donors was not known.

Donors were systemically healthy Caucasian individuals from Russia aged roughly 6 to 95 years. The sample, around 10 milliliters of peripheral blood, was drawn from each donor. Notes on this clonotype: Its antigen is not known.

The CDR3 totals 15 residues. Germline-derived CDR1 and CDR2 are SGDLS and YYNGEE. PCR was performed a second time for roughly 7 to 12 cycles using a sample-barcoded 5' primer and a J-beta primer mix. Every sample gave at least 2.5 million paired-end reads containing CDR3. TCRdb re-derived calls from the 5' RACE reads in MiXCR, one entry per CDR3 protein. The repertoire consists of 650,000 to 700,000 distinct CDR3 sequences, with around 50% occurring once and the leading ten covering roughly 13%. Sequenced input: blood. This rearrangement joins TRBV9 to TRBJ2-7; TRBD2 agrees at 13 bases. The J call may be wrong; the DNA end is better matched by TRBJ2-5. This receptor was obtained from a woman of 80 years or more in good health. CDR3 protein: CASNELAGGPQTQYF. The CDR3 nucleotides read TGTGCCAGCAACGAACTAGCGGGGGGGCCCCAGACCCAGTACTTC.